Each of the 25 T cell receptor beta chains below was sequenced from the same sample in a study of cytomegalovirus exposure and HLA in healthy donors. It was with 60 Vbeta and 13 Jbeta primers that the PCR ran. Clones were read by immunoSEQ multiplex PCR, and TCRdb kept only the in-frame ones, dropping some. There are roughly 190,000 clones in the sample; more than 75% occur only once, and 1% to 1.5% lies in the top ten. Sequences were obtained from PBMCs. The source of these receptors is a man aged 25-45 years in good health and CMV-seronegative.

The rearrangement links TRBV14 to TRBJ2-1; 8 nucleotides line up with TRBD2. This CDR3 is built from 14 residues. Losses at the gene ends were 4 bases for V and 8 bases for J; bases not matched to a gene: 7. Germline CDR1 and CDR2: SGHDN and FVKESK. Here the CDR3 reads CASSRSGSFYEQFF. Here the CDR3 DNA reads TGTGCCAGCAGCCGGAGCGGGAGTTTTTATGAGCAGTTCTTC.

The genes are TRBV6-6 and TRBJ2-2; TRBD2 might be the D (5 bases). Germline lookup yields CDR1 MNHNY and CDR2 SVGAGI (reference sequence). The CDR3 sequence is 12 residues long. The V end lost 7 bases, the J end lost 6 bases, and 9 bases lay between the germline ends. CDR3 bases: TGTGCCAGCAAACTAGGTTCCGGGGAGCTGTTTTTT. The encoded protein is CASKLGSGELFF.

This clone was counted once. The chain combines TRBV28 with TRBJ2-1; 9 nucleotides match TRBD1. J gave up 4 bases and V 5 bases, and 6 bases lay outside the gene matches. This CDR3 comprises 15 residues. Germline V gene lookup returns CDR1 MDHEN and CDR2 SYDVKM. CDR3 protein: CASSQDRGSYNEQFF. CDR3 in DNA: TGTGCCAGCAGTCAAGACAGGGGGTCATACAATGAGCAGTTCTTC.

In this sample, this clone turned up once. The J gene is TRBJ2-7, the V gene TRBV9, with 7 bases matching TRBD1. The germline V gene has CDR1 SGDLS and CDR2 YYNGEE. With V trimmed by 1 base and J by 4 bases, 5 bases remained unmatched. This CDR3 is built from 14 residues. The chain's CDR3 is CASSVTHRGYEQYF. CDR3 coding DNA: TGTGCCAGCAGCGTAACTCACAGGGGTTACGAGCAGTACTTC.

The V and J genes are TRBV6-1 and TRBJ1-5; unclear D gene. The CDR3 loop spans 15 amino acids. The ends were cut back, 4 bases at V and 0 bases at J, with 10 bases in the middle. Germline CDR1 and CDR2: MNHNS and SASEGT. The CDR3 here is CASSAQIHSNQPQHF. CDR3 sequence (DNA): TGTGCCAGCAGTGCGCAGATCCATAGCAATCAGCCCCAGCATTTT.

DNA of the CDR3: TGTGCCAGCAGCTCCTTACGGGATAACGCCTACGAGCAGTACTTC. Amino acid sequence: CASSSLRDNAYEQYF. This chain uses TRBV5-4 with TRBJ2-7; possibly TRBD2 for D (5 bases). CDR3 length equals 15 residues. Per the germline V gene, CDR1 is SGHNT and CDR2 is YYREEE (reference sequence). Trimming removed 3 bases at V and 2 bases at J, with 15 bases between. The full variable domain, rest sourced from reference TRBV5-4 and TRBJ2-7, is ETGVTQSPTHLIKTRGQQVTLRCSSQSGHNTVSWYQQALGQGPQFIFQYYREEENGRGNFPPRFSGLQFPNYSSELNVNALELDDSALYLCASSSLRDNAYEQYFGPGTRLTVT.

Of note for this clone: The sample carries other DNA sequences with the same CDR3. The rearrangement uses TRBV2 and TRBJ2-1, with 11 nucleotides matching TRBD2. The CDR3 extends over 16 amino acids. Germline V gives CDR1 SNHLY, CDR2 FYNNEI. J lost 9 bases, V lost 7 bases, and 14 bases had no gene match. The DNA for the CDR3 is TGTGCCAGCAACCAACTAGCGGGAGTCCCCCACCCTGAGCAGTTCTTC. Translated: CASNQLAGVPHPEQFF.

The J gene is TRBJ1-3, the V gene TRBV25-1, with 7 positions matching TRBD1. Germline V CDR1 and CDR2: MGHDK, SYGVNS. CDR3 length: 15 residues. V shed 4 bases and J 0 bases; nucleotides not matched to a gene: 3. The CDR3 sequence: CASSATGASGNTIYF. CDR3 bases: TGTGCCAGCAGTGCTACAGGGGCCTCTGGAAACACCATATATTTT.

This clone was picked up a small number of times. The chain couples TRBV13 to TRBJ1-1; TRBD1 matches 9 bases. Per the germline V gene, CDR1 is PRHDT and CDR2 is FYEKMQ (reference sequence). V was clipped by 6 bases and J by 1 base; unmatched bases: 3. The CDR3 totals 14 residues. CDR3 in DNA: TGTGCCAGCAGGTACAGGGGGCGGAACACTGAAGCTTTCTTT. This sequence encodes CASRYRGRNTEAFF.

This chain connects TRBV4-2 to TRBJ2-2, with 9 bases that match TRBD1. J lost 6 bases, V lost 0 bases, and 8 bases had no gene match. The length of the CDR3 is 17 residues. The germline V gene encodes CDR1 LGHNA and CDR2 YNFKEQ. The CDR3 here is CASSQDPRTGVSGELFF. CDR3 in DNA: TGTGCCAGCAGCCAAGATCCACGGACAGGGGTGTCCGGGGAGCTGTTTTTT.

The V gene is TRBV6-6, the J gene TRBJ1-1; unclear D gene. Germline CDR1 reads MNHNY; CDR2 reads SVGAGI (reference sequence). The length of the CDR3 is 15 residues. V was trimmed by 6 bases and J by 3 bases, leaving 17 bases between them. The CDR3 nucleotides read TGTGCCAGCAGCTCCCCCGGGGAGTCGTACACTGAAGCTTTCTTT. Its translation is CASSSPGESYTEAFF.

Concerning this clone: This CDR3 is also generated by other DNA sequences in the sample. The V and J genes are TRBV20-1 and TRBJ2-7; no reliable D call. The CDR3 is made up of 11 amino acids. The germline V and J ends were trimmed by 5 bases and 1 base, with 6 bases remaining between them. CDR1 DFQATT and CDR2 SNEGSKA come from the germline V gene (reference sequence). This CDR3 reads CSAVSSYEQYF. In DNA form, the CDR3 reads TGCAGTGCTGTTAGTTCCTACGAGCAGTACTTC.

The chain employs TRBV2 and TRBJ1-1; 10 nucleotides agree with TRBD1. Unmatched junction bases numbered 15, after V lost 6 bases and J lost 11 bases. CDR1 SNHLY and CDR2 FYNNEI come from the germline V gene. The CDR3 sequence is 15 residues long. CDR3: CASSVAGGTGDMAFF. CDR3 sequence (DNA): TGTGCCAGCAGCGTAGCGGGAGGGACAGGGGATATGGCTTTCTTT.

This rearrangement joins TRBV28 to TRBJ1-5; the match to TRBD1 covers 8 bases. Germline V gives CDR1 MDHEN, CDR2 SYDVKM. J was trimmed by 3 bases and V by 5 bases; bases with no gene match: 12. The CDR3 totals 17 residues. DNA for the CDR3: TGTGCCAGCAGTGCCACGGGGACAGGTAGGGTCAATCAGCCCCAGCATTTT. Protein: CASSATGTGRVNQPQHF.

The rearrangement uses TRBV15 and TRBJ1-1; tentatively, D is TRBD1 (5 bases). Germline V gene sequence: CDR1 LNHNV, CDR2 YYDKDF (reference sequence). V lost 0 bases to trimming and J lost 3 bases, with 8 bases between them. The CDR3 extends over 14 amino acids. CDR3 sequence (DNA): TGTGCCACCAGCAGAGATCCGGGGGACACTGAAGCTTTCTTT. Translated: CATSRDPGDTEAFF. The whole variable domain, remainder taken from reference TRBV15 and TRBJ1-1, is DAMVIQNPRYQVTQFGKPVTLSCSQTLNHNVMYWYQQKSSQAPKLLFHYYDKDFNNEADTPDNFQSRRPNTSFCFLDIRSPGLGDTAMYLCATSRDPGDTEAFFGQGTRLTVV.

This rearrangement joins TRBV12-5 to TRBJ1-1; a weak D match, TRBD1 (5 bases). CDR3 length: 12 amino acids. V shed 3 bases and J shed 8 bases, with 10 bases lying between them. Germline CDR1 LGHNT, CDR2 FRNRAP. The CDR3, as DNA: TGTGCTAGTGGTTTTTCCAGGGTCGAAGCTTTCTTT. Amino acids: CASGFSRVEAFF.

CDR3: CASSLESLPTDTQYF. The CDR3 DNA reads TGTGCCAGCAGCTTGGAGTCACTGCCCACAGATACGCAGTATTTT. The chain recombines TRBV5-4 with TRBJ2-3; D is uncertain. Trimming stripped 0 bases from V and 2 bases from J, with 10 bases between. This CDR3 region has 15 residues. The germline V gene has CDR1 SGHNT and CDR2 YYREEE (reference sequence).

V and J are TRBV29-1 and TRBJ1-1, with D maybe TRBD1 (6 bases). The CDR3 covers 12 residues. Germline CDR1 and CDR2: SQVTM and ANQGSEA. V was trimmed by 5 bases and J by 6 bases, leaving 13 bases between them. The CDR3 spells CSVTRGSSEAFF. The CDR3 bases are TGCAGCGTTACTAGGGGGAGCTCTGAAGCTTTCTTT.

This clone has a handful of counts. The chain employs TRBV19 and TRBJ2-6, with unresolved D. This CDR3 is 17 amino acids long. Trimming stripped 3 bases from V and 2 bases from J, with 14 bases between. The germline V gene encodes CDR1 LNHDA and CDR2 SQIVND (reference sequence). The CDR3 DNA reads as TGTGCCAGTAGTATCGGCAGGCCAAATACTGGGGCCAACGTCCTGACTTTC. Translation: CASSIGRPNTGANVLTF. Filled out from reference TRBV19 and TRBJ2-6, the complete variable domain reads DGGITQSPKYLFRKEGQNVTLSCEQNLNHDAMYWYRQDPGQGLRLIYYSQIVNDFQKGDIAEGYSVSREKKESFPLTVTSAQKNPTAFYLCASSIGRPNTGANVLTFGAGSRLTVL.

The chain has TRBV28 and TRBJ1-2; 10 bases map to TRBD1. There are 16 residues in the CDR3. CDR1 and CDR2 from the germline V gene are MDHEN and SYDVKM. Trimming took 0 bases from V and 2 from J; bases not matched to a gene: 3. The CDR3 coding sequence is TGTGCCAGCAGTTTATGGTCGACAGGGGGCAACTATGGCTACACCTTC. Translated, it gives CASSLWSTGGNYGYTF.

The rearrangement uses TRBV27 and TRBJ1-5; D is possibly TRBD1 (6 bases). CDR1 and CDR2 from the germline V gene are MNHEY and SMNVEV (reference sequence). V was cut by 5 bases and J by 6 bases, with 14 bases left in between. The CDR3 runs to 14 residues. The CDR3 DNA follows: TGTGCCAGCAGTCCAACACAGGGATCTCAGCCCCAGCATTTT. Amino acids: CASSPTQGSQPQHF.

V gene TRBV19 combines with J gene TRBJ2-1; D perhaps matches TRBD1 (8 bases). Trimming removed 4 bases from V and 6 bases from J, with 22 bases in between. Germline V lookup: CDR1 LNHDA, CDR2 SQIVND (reference sequence). CDR3 length: 17 amino acids. CDR3: CASSTGTGVAGRNEQFF. CDR3 bases: TGTGCCAGTAGTACAGGGACAGGTGTAGCGGGCCGCAATGAGCAGTTCTTC.

This clone came up a few times. The V call is TRBV11-3, the J call TRBJ2-1, with D possibly matching TRBD1 (6 bases). Trimming removed 6 bases from V and 4 bases from J, with 19 bases in between. The CDR3 length is 16 residues. CDR1 and CDR2 from the germline V gene are SGHNT and YENEEA. The CDR3 bases are TGTGCCAGCAGTTCATGGACCGGGACACAATACAATGAGCAGTTCTTC. Translating gives CASSSWTGTQYNEQFF.

V gene TRBV11-2 combines with J gene TRBJ2-7; a possible D gene is TRBD2 (6 bases). The V end was cut by 1 base, the J end by 2 bases, with 18 bases between. CDR1 and CDR2 from the germline V gene are SGHAT and FQNNGV. The CDR3 is made up of 17 amino acids. This chain's CDR3 is CASSLGSGSEGTYEQYF. The DNA of the CDR3 is TGTGCCAGCAGCTTAGGAAGTGGCTCGGAGGGGACCTACGAGCAGTACTTC.

The chain uses TRBV27 and TRBJ2-5; 14 bases align to TRBD2. Germline CDR1 reads MNHEY; CDR2 reads SMNVEV (reference sequence). J lost 5 bases, V lost 6 bases, and 5 bases had no gene match. This CDR3 comprises 15 residues. The CDR3 bases are TGTGCCAGCAGCGAAAGACTAGCGGGAGGGGAGACCCAGTACTTC. Protein sequence: CASSERLAGGETQYF.